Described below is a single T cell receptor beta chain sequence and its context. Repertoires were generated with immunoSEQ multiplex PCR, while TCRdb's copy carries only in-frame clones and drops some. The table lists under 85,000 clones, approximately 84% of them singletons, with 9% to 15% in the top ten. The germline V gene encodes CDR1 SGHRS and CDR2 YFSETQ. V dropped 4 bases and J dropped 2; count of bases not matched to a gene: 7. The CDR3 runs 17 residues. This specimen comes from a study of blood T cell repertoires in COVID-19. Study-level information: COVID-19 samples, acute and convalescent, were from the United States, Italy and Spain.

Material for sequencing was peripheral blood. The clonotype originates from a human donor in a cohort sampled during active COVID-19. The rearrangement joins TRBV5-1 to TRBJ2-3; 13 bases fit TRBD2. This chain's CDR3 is CASSRGTSGASTDTQYF. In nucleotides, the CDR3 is TGCGCCAGCAGCCGGGGGACTAGCGGGGCCTCCACAGATACGCAGTATTTT.